The 17 T cell receptor beta chains below all came from one sample that was sequenced in a study of T cell responses to AZD1222 COVID-19 vaccine. Some clones are missing from TCRdb's copy, which holds only in-frame ones; the method was immunoSEQ multiplex PCR. The sample yields 90,000 to 120,000 clones, approximately 89% seen once. The sequenced sample was peripheral blood, obtained on day 0 of AZD1222 vaccination. These receptor sequences come from an adult in good health.

The chain is built from TRBV18 and TRBJ1-6; 8 bases are a match to TRBD1. CDR1 and CDR2 (germline): KGHSH, LQKENI. CDR3 length: 16 amino acids. V trimming: 6 bases; J trimming: 0 bases; junction bases outside the gene matches: 4. CDR3 bases: TGTGCCAGCTCCCGCGACAGGGGCTCCTATAATTCACCCCTCCACTTT. Translating it yields CASSRDRGSYNSPLHF.

This clone was seen only once. The CDR3 DNA reads as TGTGCCTGGAGACGGGGACGGACCCGCTCTGGGGCCAACGTCCTGACTTTC. It yields the protein CAWRRGRTRSGANVLTF. The rearrangement uses TRBV30 and TRBJ2-6; the D call may be TRBD1 or TRBD2 (5 bases each). The V end lost 3 bases, the J end lost 0 bases, and 15 bases lay between the germline ends. CDR3 length: 17 residues. The germline V gene encodes CDR1 GTSNPN and CDR2 SVGIG (reference sequence).

The V gene is TRBV7-8, the J gene TRBJ2-2; 14 nucleotides line up with TRBD2. The junction had 2 bases not matched to a gene; V was cut back by 4 bases and J by 1 base. Germline lookup yields CDR1 SGHVS and CDR2 FQNEAQ. The CDR3 loop spans 17 amino acids. The CDR3 region has the DNA TGTGCCAGCAGCTGGGGACTAGCGGGGGTGAACACCGGGGAGCTGTTTTTT. Translating gives CASSWGLAGVNTGELFF.

V gene TRBV5-1 combines with J gene TRBJ2-1; D remains ambiguous. Germline CDR1 SGHRS, CDR2 YFSETQ. V was trimmed by 3 bases and J by 4 bases, leaving 8 bases between them. The CDR3 extends over 13 amino acids. DNA of the CDR3: TGCGCCAGCAGCTCCCCGGAGTACAATGAGCAGTTCTTC. It specifies CASSSPEYNEQFF.

The chain uses TRBV2 and TRBJ2-7; possible D gene TRBD2, 5 bases. Trimming pared 8 bases from V and 4 bases from J, leaving 18 bases between. The CDR3 is made up of 14 amino acids. Germline V gene lookup returns CDR1 SNHLY and CDR2 FYNNEI. This CDR3 is CASRDTTLRYEQYF. The CDR3 nucleotides are TGTGCCAGCCGGGATACGACTCTTCGGTACGAGCAGTACTTC. Looking up the rest from reference TRBV2 and TRBJ2-7 gives the full variable domain: EPEVTQTPSHQVTQMGQEVILRCVPISNHLYFYWYRQILGQKVEFLVSFYNNEISEKSEIFDDQFSVERPDGSNFTLKIRSTKLEDSAMYFCASRDTTLRYEQYFGPGTRLTVT.

This rearrangement joins TRBV10-3 to TRBJ2-2; no clear D gene. CDR1 is ENHRY and CDR2 is SYGVKD in the germline V gene. V lost 4 bases, J lost 0 bases, and 12 bases lay in between. The CDR3 totals 16 residues. As DNA, the CDR3 is TGTGCCATCAGTGGCAAGGATTGGGCGAACACCGGGGAGCTGTTTTTT. It yields the protein CAISGKDWANTGELFF.

CDR3 residues: CASSLGGQGTEAFF. The DNA for the CDR3 is TGTGCCAGCAGCTTAGGGGGACAGGGCACTGAAGCTTTCTTT. The chain is built from TRBV7-9 and TRBJ1-1; 9 positions match TRBD1. With 1 base clipped from V and 4 bases from J, the junction kept 1 base outside the gene matches. The CDR3 spans 14 residues. Germline values: CDR1 SEHNR, CDR2 FQNEAQ (reference sequence). The full variable domain, completed using reference TRBV7-9 and TRBJ1-1, is DTGVSQNPRHKITKRGQNVTFRCDPISEHNRLYWYRQTLGQGPEFLTYFQNEAQLEKSRLLSDRFSAERPKGSFSTLEIQRTEQGDSAMYLCASSLGGQGTEAFFGQGTRLTVV.

The chain recombines TRBV6-2 or TRBV6-3 with TRBJ1-2; possibly TRBD1 for D (5 bases). CDR3 length: 15 residues. Germline CDR1 is MNHEY and CDR2 is SVGEGT. The germline V and J ends were trimmed by 2 bases and 4 bases, with 14 bases remaining between them. This CDR3 is CASSYGGARGYGYTF. CDR3 bases: TGTGCCAGCAGTTACGGAGGGGCGCGAGGCTATGGCTACACCTTC.

V usage is TRBV14 and J usage is TRBJ1-1; D not certain. This CDR3 has 13 amino acids. Germline lookup yields CDR1 SGHDN and CDR2 FVKESK. V lost 8 bases to trimming and J lost 1 base, with 11 bases between them. The CDR3 region is CASRRAGNTEAFF. The CDR3 nucleotides are TGTGCCAGCCGGCGGGCGGGGAACACTGAAGCTTTCTTT.

This chain connects TRBV19 to TRBJ1-5; D is unclear. Germline loops: CDR1 LNHDA, CDR2 SQIVND (reference sequence). V gave up 3 bases and J gave up 3 bases, with 9 bases separating them. The length of the CDR3 is 14 residues. The CDR3 sequence is CASSMVEVNQPQHF. CDR3 bases: TGTGCCAGTAGTATGGTTGAGGTCAATCAGCCCCAGCATTTT.

This chain joins TRBV4-3 and TRBJ2-7, with 8 bases matching TRBD1. Germline lookup yields CDR1 LGHNA and CDR2 YSLEER. Trimming took 3 bases from V and 3 from J; bases not matched to a gene: 4. The CDR3 runs 14 residues. CDR3 amino acids: CASSQNTGGYEQYF. DNA for the CDR3: TGCGCCAGCAGCCAGAACACAGGGGGCTACGAGCAGTACTTC.

In its sample, this clone was seen once. The chain is built from TRBV19 and TRBJ1-2; a weak D match, TRBD1 (5 bases). Trimming removed 2 bases from V and 4 bases from J, with 14 bases in between. Germline loops: CDR1 LNHDA, CDR2 SQIVND (reference sequence). The CDR3 runs 15 residues. CDR3 sequence reads: CASSINIGGSYGYTF. The CDR3 DNA follows: TGTGCCAGTAGTATAAATATCGGGGGGAGCTATGGCTACACCTTC. Full variable domain (missing parts from reference TRBV19 and TRBJ1-2): DGGITQSPKYLFRKEGQNVTLSCEQNLNHDAMYWYRQDPGQGLRLIYYSQIVNDFQKGDIAEGYSVSREKKESFPLTVTSAQKNPTAFYLCASSINIGGSYGYTFGSGTRLTVV.

The rearrangement uses TRBV24-1 and TRBJ2-2; tentatively, D is TRBD1 (6 bases). The CDR3 is made up of 14 amino acids. Germline loops: CDR1 KGHDR, CDR2 SFDVKD. V was trimmed by 9 bases and J by 5 bases, leaving 15 bases between them. In nucleotides, the CDR3 is TGTGCCACCCTTACAGGGCAGGGGACCGGGGAGCTGTTTTTT. Amino acid sequence: CATLTGQGTGELFF.

The rearrangement links TRBV7-3 to TRBJ2-1; a possible D gene is TRBD1 (5 bases). The CDR3 covers 13 residues. The germline gives CDR1 SGHTA, CDR2 FQGTGA. V gave up 2 bases and J gave up 10 bases, with 12 bases separating them. The CDR3: CASSLGAGAEQFF. The CDR3 coding sequence is TGTGCCAGCAGCTTAGGGGCTGGCGCGGAGCAGTTCTTC. Filled out from reference TRBV7-3 and TRBJ2-1, the complete variable domain reads GAGVSQTPSNKVTEKGKYVELRCDPISGHTALYWYRQSLGQGPEFLIYFQGTGAADDSGLPNDRFFAVRPEGSVSTLKIQRTERGDSAVYLCASSLGAGAEQFFGPGTRLTVL.

The rearrangement links TRBV4-1 to TRBJ1-5; TRBD1 matches at 10 bases. Germline-derived CDR1 and CDR2 are MGHRA and YSYEKL. This CDR3 contains 19 residues. V lost 4 bases and J lost 0; bases outside the gene matches: 12. The CDR3, as DNA: TGCGCCAGCAGCCGAATAACCGGGACAGGGGATGTTAGCAATCAGCCCCAGCATTTT. It yields the protein CASSRITGTGDVSNQPQHF.

This clone occurred a few times. The chain recombines TRBV6-1 with TRBJ2-3; 10 nucleotides match TRBD2. The CDR3 contains 15 residues. Germline assignment: CDR1 MNHNS and CDR2 SASEGT. V was pared by 2 bases and J by 14 bases, with 13 bases of the junction left unmatched. DNA for the CDR3: TGTGCCAGCAGTGAAAGGGCTAGCGGGGGCCATAACAGGTATTTT. This translates into CASSERASGGHNRYF.

The rearrangement uses TRBV6-5 and TRBJ2-3; D unclear. Deletions cut 5 bases from V and 7 bases from J, with 7 bases between. CDR3 length equals 11 residues. Germline loops: CDR1 MNHEY, CDR2 SVGAGI. In DNA form, the CDR3 reads TGTGCCAGCAGTCCACTCAATACGCAGTATTTT. This translates into CASSPLNTQYF.